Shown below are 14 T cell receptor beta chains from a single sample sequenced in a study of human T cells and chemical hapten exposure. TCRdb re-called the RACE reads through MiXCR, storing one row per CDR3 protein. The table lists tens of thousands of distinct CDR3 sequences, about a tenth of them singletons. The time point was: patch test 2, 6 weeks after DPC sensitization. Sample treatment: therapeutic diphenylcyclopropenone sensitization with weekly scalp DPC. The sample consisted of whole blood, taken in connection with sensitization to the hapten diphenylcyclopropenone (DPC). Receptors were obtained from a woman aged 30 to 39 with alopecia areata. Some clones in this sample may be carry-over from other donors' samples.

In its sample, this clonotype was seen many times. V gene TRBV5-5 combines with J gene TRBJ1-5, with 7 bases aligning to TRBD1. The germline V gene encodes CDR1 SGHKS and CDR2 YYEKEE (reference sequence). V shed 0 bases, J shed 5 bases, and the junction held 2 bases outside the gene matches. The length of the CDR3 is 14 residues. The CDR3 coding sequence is TGTGCCAGCAGCTTGGGGGACAGCCATCAGCCCCAGCATTTT. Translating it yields CASSLGDSHQPQHF.

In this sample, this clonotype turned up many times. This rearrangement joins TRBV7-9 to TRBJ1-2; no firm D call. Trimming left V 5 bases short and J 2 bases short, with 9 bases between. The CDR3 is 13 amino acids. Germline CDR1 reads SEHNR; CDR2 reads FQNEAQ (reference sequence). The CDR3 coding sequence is TGTGCCAGCAGCCAGATAGAAAACTATGGCTACACCTTC. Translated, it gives CASSQIENYGYTF.

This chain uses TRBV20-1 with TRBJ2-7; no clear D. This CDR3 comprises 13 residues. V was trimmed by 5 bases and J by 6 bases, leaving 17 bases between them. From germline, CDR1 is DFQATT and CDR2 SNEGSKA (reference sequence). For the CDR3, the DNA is TGCAGTGCTGGGAAGACATTGATGGGCGAGCAGTACTTC. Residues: CSAGKTLMGEQYF.

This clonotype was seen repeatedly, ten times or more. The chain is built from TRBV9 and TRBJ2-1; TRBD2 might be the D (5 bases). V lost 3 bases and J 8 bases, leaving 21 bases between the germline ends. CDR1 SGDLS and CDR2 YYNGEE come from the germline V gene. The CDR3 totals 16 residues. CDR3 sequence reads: CASSEGPRLAIDEQFF. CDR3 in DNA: TGTGCCAGCAGCGAGGGCCCGCGCCTAGCCATCGATGAGCAGTTCTTC.

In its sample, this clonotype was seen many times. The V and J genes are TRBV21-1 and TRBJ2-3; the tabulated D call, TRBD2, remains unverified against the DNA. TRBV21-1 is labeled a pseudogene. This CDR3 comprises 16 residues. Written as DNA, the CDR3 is TGTGCCAGCAGCAAAGTCACTAGCGGGAGTAAGGATACGCAGTATTTT. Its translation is CASSKVTSGSKDTQYF.

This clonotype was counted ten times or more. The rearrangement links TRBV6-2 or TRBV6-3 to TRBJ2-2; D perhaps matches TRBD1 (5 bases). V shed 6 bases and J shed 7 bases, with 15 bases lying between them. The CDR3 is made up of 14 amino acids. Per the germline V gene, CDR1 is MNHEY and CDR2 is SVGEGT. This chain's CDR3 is CASRLDSLYGELFF. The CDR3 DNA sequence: TGTGCCAGCAGGCTCGACAGCCTTTACGGGGAGCTGTTTTTT.

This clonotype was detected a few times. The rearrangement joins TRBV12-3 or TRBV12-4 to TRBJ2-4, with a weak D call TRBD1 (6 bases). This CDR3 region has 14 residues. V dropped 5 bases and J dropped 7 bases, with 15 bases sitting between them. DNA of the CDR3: TGTGCCAGCAGTCGTACAGGGAGCTGGAACATTCAGTACTTC. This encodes CASSRTGSWNIQYF.

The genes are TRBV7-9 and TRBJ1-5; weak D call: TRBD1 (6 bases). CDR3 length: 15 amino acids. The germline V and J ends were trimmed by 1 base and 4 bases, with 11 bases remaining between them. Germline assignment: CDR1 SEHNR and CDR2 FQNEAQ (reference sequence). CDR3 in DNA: TGTGCCAGCAGCTTAGTCGGGGGGGCGAATCAGCCCCAGCATTTT. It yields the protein CASSLVGGANQPQHF.

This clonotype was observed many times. Here the CDR3 DNA reads TGTGCCAGCAGCTTATCCTTTGACAGCCAATCCCAGACGAACACCGGGGAGCTGTTTTTT. This sequence encodes CASSLSFDSQSQTNTGELFF. The V and J genes are TRBV7-8 and TRBJ2-2; D might be TRBD1 (5 bases). Trimming took 2 bases from V and 0 from J, leaving 22 bases between them. CDR1 and CDR2 from the germline V gene are SGHVS and FQNEAQ. The CDR3 sequence is 20 residues long.

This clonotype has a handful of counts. The DNA for the CDR3 is TGTGCCAGCAGTTATCGGATCCCCCCCTACGAGCAGTACTTC. It codes for CASSYRIPPYEQYF. The rearrangement joins TRBV6-6 to TRBJ2-7; D unclear. CDR1 and CDR2 from the germline V gene are MNHNY and SVGAGI (reference sequence). V shed 3 bases and J shed 2 bases, with 11 bases lying between them. The CDR3 spans 14 residues.

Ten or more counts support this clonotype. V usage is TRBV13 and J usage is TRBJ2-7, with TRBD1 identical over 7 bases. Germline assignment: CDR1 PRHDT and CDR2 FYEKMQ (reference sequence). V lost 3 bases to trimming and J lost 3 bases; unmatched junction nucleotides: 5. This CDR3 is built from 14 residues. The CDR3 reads CASSFGTASYEQYF. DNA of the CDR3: TGTGCCAGCAGCTTTGGGACAGCGAGCTACGAGCAGTACTTC.

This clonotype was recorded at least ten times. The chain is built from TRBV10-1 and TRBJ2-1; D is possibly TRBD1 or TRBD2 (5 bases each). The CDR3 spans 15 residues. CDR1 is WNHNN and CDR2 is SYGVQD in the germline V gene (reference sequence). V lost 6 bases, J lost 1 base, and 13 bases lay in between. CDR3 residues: CASSSGTESYNEQFF. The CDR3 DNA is TGCGCCAGCAGCTCAGGGACCGAGTCCTACAATGAGCAGTTCTTC.

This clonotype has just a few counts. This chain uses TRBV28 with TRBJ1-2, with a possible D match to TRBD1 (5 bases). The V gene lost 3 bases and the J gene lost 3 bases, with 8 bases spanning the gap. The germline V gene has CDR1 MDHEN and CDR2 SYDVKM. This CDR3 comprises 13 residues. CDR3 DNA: TGTGCCAGCAGTTTTGAACAGGACTATGGCTACACCTTC. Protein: CASSFEQDYGYTF.

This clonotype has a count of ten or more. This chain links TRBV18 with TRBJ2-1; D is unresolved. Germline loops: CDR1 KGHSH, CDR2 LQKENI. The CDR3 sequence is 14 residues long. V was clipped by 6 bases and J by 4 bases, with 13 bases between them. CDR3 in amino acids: CASSPNEAYNEQFF. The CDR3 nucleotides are TGTGCCAGCTCCCCTAACGAGGCATACAATGAGCAGTTCTTC.